What follows is one T cell receptor beta chain and its context. Which antigen it targets is not known. Base-call qualities are not available, and no considerably larger clone is one nucleotide away. Enrolling through a virtual design, the prospective study's participants ranged in age from roughly 18 to 89 years and lived across roughly 23 United States geographic areas. In the prospective study, cohorts were assigned on the basis of participant-reported clinical history obtained from a screening survey and a study questionnaire. Recovered participants in ImmuneRACE Cohort 3 were defined by two consecutive negative NP/OP PCR tests, clearance by a healthcare professional, or resolution of symptoms. Each participant in the prospective study had whole blood, serum and a nasopharyngeal or oropharyngeal swab collected by mobile phlebotomists. Additional blood draws and questionnaires over an approximately two-month period could optionally be provided by prospective study participants. Prospective study blood samples were shipped either frozen or at room temperature before DNA extraction.

TCRbeta CDR3 regions were amplified from genomic DNA by means of the immunoSEQ Assay, a bias-controlled multiplex PCR. The original pipeline was this. The number of nucleated cells in each sample was estimated by amplification of reference gene primers within the assay. To quantify the absolute abundance of each unique TCRbeta CDR3 rearrangement, sequence reads were collapsed and filtered. Productive Simpson clonality was computed per sample as the square root of Simpson's diversity index over productive rearrangements. Not all clones reach the TCRdb copy of this immuneACCESS table, which keeps in-frame sequences only. Checked studies attribute under half of the gap to unresolved V genes and leave the rest unexplained. V and J calls and clone size come straight from that table; D and trimming were deduced from the DNA. The sample has approximately 490,000 clones on record, 87% of them singletons. 0.7% of the sample is taken by the ten largest.

This sample was included in a study of blood T cell repertoires in COVID-19 (dated by TCRdb to 2018 to 2020). Regarding the study in general: The collaborator samples originated in the United States, Italy and Spain and spanned the acute and convalescent phases of COVID-19. The material from the prospective study consisted of cDNA or gDNA derived from T cells, B-cell-depleted T cells, or PBMCs. Subjects who had been exposed to COVID-19, were actively infected with it, or had recovered from it provided the deeply sampled blood TCRbeta repertoires that made up the dataset. A freely available public database, intended as a resource for researchers studying the immune response to SARS-CoV-2, is where the repertoires were released. Samples came from the ongoing ImmuneRACE study (first 160 participants) plus 1,254 subjects from 6 global collaborators. A de-identified subject ID, COVID-19 status, age in years and sex were almost always included in the sample metadata. Where HLA class I and class II types were available, the types were taken from metadata supplied by the sample provider, not from assay-based typing. The paper's findings and limits, for the study overall: The amount of clinical and demographic metadata varied by source and participant and was provided uncurated.

At the junction V is shortened by 5 bases and J by 6 bases, with 14 bases in between. The CDR3 numbers 13 residues from cysteine through phenylalanine. Only the CDR3 region is kept as DNA, spanning 39 bases read in frame from base 1. The specimen sequenced was PBMCs or T cells enriched from blood (not recorded which). The TCR sequence derives from a woman younger than 35 who had recovered from COVID-19. The chain links TRBV12-3 or TRBV12-4 with TRBJ2-7; TRBD2 is a weak D gene call, 5 bases matching. The encoded CDR3 is CASSPLIRGEQYF. In nucleotide form, the sequence is TGTGCCAGCAGTCCACTAATACGGGGCGAGCAGTACTTC.